A selection of T cell receptor beta chains follows, all from one sample in a study of blood T cell repertoires in COVID-19. Using immunoSEQ multiplex PCR, the repertoire was profiled, and TCRdb retains in-frame clones only, with some absent. The table records a few hundred thousand clones, 82% of them present only once. Input material: peripheral blood. The receptors stem from an older woman with COVID-19, enrolled during active disease. CDR3s include the opening cysteine and the closing phenylalanine or tryptophan. The D gene is left open where the match is weak. For some rows the clone size is stated as once, few or many, or as a class when expanded; others skip it.

j_call d_call v_call clone_size cdr3_nt cdr3_aa
TRBJ2-7 NA TRBV28 NA TGTGCCAGCAGGGTAGGGGTAGACTACGAGCAGTACTTC CASRVGVDYEQYF
TRBJ1-1 NA TRBV3-1/TRBV3-2 once TGTGCCAGCAGCCAGAAACAGGAAGCTTTCTTT CASSQKQEAFF
TRBJ2-2 TRBD1 TRBV19 NA TGTGCCTCAAGGACAGGGGAGACGAACACCGGGGAGCTGTTTTTT CASRTGETNTGELFF
TRBJ2-7 TRBD2 TRBV6-6 NA TGTGCCAGCAGTTACTCGGGGACTACCAATTACGAGCAGTACTTC CASSYSGTTNYEQYF
TRBJ2-1 TRBD2 TRBV28 NA TGTGCCAGCAGTTTCTCGGGAGGGAAGAATGAGCAGTTCTTC CASSFSGGKNEQFF
TRBJ1-6 NA TRBV7-3 NA TGTGCCAGCAGCTCACACCCTGGTCAAGACCGGGTACCAGATAATTCACCCCTCCACTTT CASSSHPGQDRVPDNSPLHF
TRBJ2-3 TRBD2 TRBV5-4 few TGTGCCAGCAGCTTGGAGCGGGGTACAGATACGCAGTATTTT CASSLERGTDTQYF
TRBJ1-4 NA TRBV7-8 NA TGTGCCAGCAGCTTAGCCCGTCTACGAAATGAAAAACTGTTTTTT CASSLARLRNEKLFF
TRBJ2-2 NA TRBV2 few TGTGCCAGCAGTGTCGAAGGAGGCGGGGAGCTGTTTTTT CASSVEGGGELFF
TRBJ2-2 NA TRBV30 NA TGTGCCTGGAGTTTTTCCGGGAGAGGTGGCACCGGGGAGCTGTTTTTT CAWSFSGRGGTGELFF
TRBJ2-7 TRBD2 TRBV5-4 few TGTGCCAGCAGCTTAGGCTCCGGGACTAGCGGGAGTTACCAGTACTTC CASSLGSGTSGSYQYF
TRBJ1-2 TRBD1 TRBV7-9 once TGTGCCAGCAGCTCCAGACAGGGGAAGGGCTATGGCTACACCTTC CASSSRQGKGYGYTF
TRBJ1-4 TRBD1 TRBV29-1 NA TGCAGCGTTGCTGGGACAGGAAACGAAAAACTGTTTTTT CSVAGTGNEKLFF
TRBJ1-1 NA TRBV30 once TGTGCCTTGGGTCTGGGGAGGAACACTGAAGCTTTCTTT CALGLGRNTEAFF
TRBJ2-5 TRBD2 TRBV7-8 NA TGTGCCAGCAGCTCGGATACTAGCGGGGGAGAGACCCAGTACTTC CASSSDTSGGETQYF
TRBJ2-1 TRBD2 TRBV6-5 few TGTGCCAGTCGACTAGCGGAGGTATACAATGAGCAGTTCTTC CASRLAEVYNEQFF
TRBJ2-2 TRBD2 TRBV6-2/TRBV6-3 few TGTGCCAGCAGTTACTCGCGATCTAGCGGGAGGGCCACCGGGGAGCTGTTTTTT CASSYSRSSGRATGELFF
TRBJ1-2 NA TRBV5-4 NA TGTGCCAGCAGCTTGGTAGACACACCATATGGCTACACCTTC CASSLVDTPYGYTF
TRBJ2-7 TRBD2 TRBV11-2 NA TGTGCCAGCAGCTTTAGTACTAGCGGTTCCTACGAGCAGTACTTC CASSFSTSGSYEQYF
TRBJ2-1 TRBD1 TRBV27 NA TGTGCCAGCAGTTATACCGGGACAGGGTACAATGAGCAGTTCTTC CASSYTGTGYNEQFF
TRBJ1-2 NA TRBV15 NA TGTGCCACCAGCCCTGGGGCCCTAGGCTATGGCTACACCTTC CATSPGALGYGYTF
TRBJ2-1 NA TRBV21-1 NA TGTGCCAGCACCAACAAAGGACTCTCGAGCTCCTACAATGAGCAGTTCTTC CASTNKGLSSSYNEQFF
TRBJ2-4 TRBD1 TRBV7-9 NA TGTGCCAGCAGCTTAGCGACAGGGGGCGATATAGCCAAAAACATTCAGTACTTC CASSLATGGDIAKNIQYF
TRBJ1-3 NA TRBV6-6 NA TGTGCCAGCACGTTGAGATATGGAAACACCATATATTTT CASTLRYGNTIYF
TRBJ2-7 NA TRBV12-3/TRBV12-4 NA TGTGCCAGCAGCCCCCCCGGGAACTACGAGCAGTACTTC CASSPPGNYEQYF
TRBJ2-5 TRBD2 TRBV27 once TGTGCCAGCAGTCGACTGGGCGGGGGTTCGGAGACCCAGTACTTC CASSRLGGGSETQYF
TRBJ2-6 NA TRBV5-8 NA TGTGCCAGCAGCTACAGGGCTGGGGCCAACGTCCTGACTTTC CASSYRAGANVLTF
TRBJ2-6 TRBD2 TRBV4-3 NA TGCGCCAGCAGCCGGTCAGCGGGATCTGGGGCCAACGTCCTGACTTTC CASSRSAGSGANVLTF